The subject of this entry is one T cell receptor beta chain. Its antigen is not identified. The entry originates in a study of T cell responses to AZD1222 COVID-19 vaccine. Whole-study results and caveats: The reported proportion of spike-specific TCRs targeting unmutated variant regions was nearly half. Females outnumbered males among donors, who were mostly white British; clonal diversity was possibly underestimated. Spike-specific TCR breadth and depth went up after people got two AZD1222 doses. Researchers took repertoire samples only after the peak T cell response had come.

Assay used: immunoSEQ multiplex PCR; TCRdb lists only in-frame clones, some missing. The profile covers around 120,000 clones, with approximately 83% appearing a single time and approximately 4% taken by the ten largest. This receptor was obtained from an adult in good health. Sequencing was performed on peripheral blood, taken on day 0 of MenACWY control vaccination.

As DNA, the CDR3 is TGTGCCAGCAGCCAAGGTTTAGATTATAACTATGGCTACACCTTC. Its protein is CASSQGLDYNYGYTF. The chain combines TRBV3-1 (or the pseudogene TRBV3-2) with TRBJ1-2; no clear D gene. The V and J ends lost 1 base and 1 base respectively, with 10 bases between them. The germline V gene has CDR1 LGHDT and CDR2 YNNKEL (reference sequence). This CDR3 is 15 amino acids long.